Listed below are T cell receptor beta chains from one sample, sequenced in a study of shared clonotypes between healthy human individuals. Method: immunoSEQ multiplex PCR; TCRdb's copy keeps in-frame clones and lacks some. The sample contains 2 million to 2.5 million clones, nearly 97% of which appear only once. Specimen: naive CD4+ T cells sorted from blood. These receptors came from a man aged 18 to 35 in good health. Each CDR3 is given with its conserved first and last residue. Each record gives: CDR3 protein, CDR3 DNA, V gene, CDR3 length, clone size, D gene, J gene. D genes are given only for firm matches. The size entry is marked missing in some rows and otherwise reads once, few, many or a size class.

CAWDGFGSGRRLGAYEQYF | TGTGCCTGGGACGGATTTGGTAGCGGGAGGCGGTTAGGGGCCTACGAGCAGTACTTC | TRBV30 | 19 | NA | TRBD2 | TRBJ2-7
CASSSTGEAGSEAFF | TGCGCCAGCAGCTCTACGGGGGAGGCAGGGTCTGAAGCTTTCTTT | TRBV5-1 | 15 | NA | NA | TRBJ1-1
CASSWSGTRETGELFF | TGCGCCAGCAGCTGGTCCGGGACTAGAGAGACCGGGGAGCTGTTTTTT | TRBV5-1 | 16 | NA | TRBD2 | TRBJ2-2
CASSADVNGGQPQHF | TGTGCCAGCAGCGCTGACGTTAATGGAGGTCAGCCCCAGCATTTT | TRBV9 | 15 | once | NA | TRBJ1-5
CASRGPPENSPLHF | TGTGCCAGCAGGGGTCCACCGGAGAATTCACCCCTCCACTTT | TRBV2 | 14 | once | NA | TRBJ1-6
CASSIQAGGTYEQYF | TGTGCCAGTAGTATCCAAGCGGGAGGGACTTACGAGCAGTACTTC | TRBV19 | 15 | NA | TRBD2 | TRBJ2-7
CASSDMNTGELFF | TGTGCCAGCAGCGATATGAACACCGGGGAGCTGTTTTTT | TRBV11-1 | 13 | NA | NA | TRBJ2-2
CASSLGLRLNEQYF | TGTGCCAGCAGCTTAGGGCTGCGACTAAACGAGCAGTACTTC | TRBV7-2 | 14 | NA | NA | TRBJ2-7
CASANDANTEAFF | TGCGCCAGCGCTAACGACGCAAACACTGAAGCTTTCTTT | TRBV5-1 | 13 | NA | NA | TRBJ1-1
CASSSGTGAGELFF | TGCGCCAGCAGCTCTGGAACAGGGGCCGGGGAGCTGTTTTTT | TRBV5-1 | 14 | NA | TRBD1 | TRBJ2-2
CASSRAGGSETQYF | TGTGCCAGCAGCCGGGCGGGAGGTTCAGAGACCCAGTACTTC | TRBV5-6 | 14 | once | TRBD2 | TRBJ2-5
CASSQGWTVNTGELFF | TGCGCCAGCAGCCAAGGATGGACAGTGAACACCGGGGAGCTGTTTTTT | TRBV4-1 | 16 | NA | NA | TRBJ2-2
CASSLGGVGGTNEKLFF | TGTGCCAGCAGCTTAGGTGGAGTAGGGGGAACTAATGAAAAACTGTTTTTT | TRBV7-6 | 17 | NA | NA | TRBJ1-4
CASSLVGGMNTEAFF | TGTGCCAGCAGCTTAGTGGGGGGGATGAACACTGAAGCTTTCTTT | TRBV7-6 | 15 | once | NA | TRBJ1-1
CASSLSVGSGTNEKLFF | TGTGCCAGCAGTTTGTCTGTGGGGTCCGGAACTAATGAAAAACTGTTTTTT | TRBV27 | 17 | NA | NA | TRBJ1-4
CASRQDGSNYGYTF | TGTGCCAGCAGGCAGGACGGATCTAACTATGGCTACACCTTC | TRBV6-1 | 14 | NA | NA | TRBJ1-2
CASRRYHGSGRPNTEAFF | TGTGCCAGCAGGCGCTACCACGGTTCGGGGAGGCCGAACACTGAAGCTTTCTTT | TRBV28 | 18 | NA | NA | TRBJ1-1
CASSLEGRETQYF | TGCGCCAGCAGCTTGGAGGGACGAGAGACCCAGTACTTC | TRBV5-1 | 13 | NA | NA | TRBJ2-5
CASSLRDSSYEQYF | TGTGCCAGCTCATTAAGAGACAGTTCCTACGAGCAGTACTTC | TRBV18 | 14 | NA | NA | TRBJ2-7
CASSPGGTEAFF | TGTGCCAGCAGCCCCGGAGGAACTGAAGCTTTCTTT | TRBV6-4 | 12 | NA | NA | TRBJ1-1
CASSLQGWANTEAFF | TGTGCCAGCAGCTTGCAGGGTTGGGCGAACACTGAAGCTTTCTTT | TRBV5-6 | 15 | NA | NA | TRBJ1-1
CASSPGQAHYGYTF | TGTGCCAGCAGCCCAGGACAGGCCCACTATGGCTACACCTTC | TRBV7-6 | 14 | once | TRBD1 | TRBJ1-2
CASSVGSLFGGYTF | TGTGCCAGCAGCGTAGGGAGTCTCTTTGGCGGCTACACCTTC | TRBV9 | 14 | NA | NA | TRBJ1-2
CASSERGIGSPLHF | TGTGCCAGCAGTGAACGGGGGATTGGTTCACCCCTCCACTTT | TRBV25-1 | 14 | NA | NA | TRBJ1-6
CASSESPGTGGRSSYNSPLHF | TGCGCCAGCAGTGAGTCCCCCGGGACAGGGGGCAGGAGCTCCTATAATTCACCCCTCCACTTT | TRBV10-2 | 21 | NA | TRBD1 | TRBJ1-6
CAWSLQGVNEKLFF | TGTGCCTGGAGCTTACAGGGGGTAAATGAAAAACTGTTTTTT | TRBV30 | 14 | once | TRBD1 | TRBJ1-4
CASSLAGRQTSEQYF | TGTGCCAGCAGCTTGGCCGGGAGGCAGACTTCCGAGCAGTACTTC | TRBV5-6 | 15 | once | TRBD2 | TRBJ2-7
CASGGQTNSPLHF | TGTGCCAGCGGGGGACAAACGAATTCACCCCTCCACTTT | TRBV28 | 13 | NA | NA | TRBJ1-6
CASSPGTSSYEQYF | TGTGCCAGTAGTCCTGGGACAAGCTCCTACGAGCAGTACTTC | TRBV19 | 14 | NA | NA | TRBJ2-7
CASSLSGSFNEQFF | TGTGCCAGCAGCCTTAGCGGGAGTTTCAATGAGCAGTTCTTC | TRBV7-8 | 14 | NA | TRBD2 | TRBJ2-1